Each of the 17 T cell receptor beta chains below was sequenced from the same sample in a study of cytomegalovirus exposure and HLA in healthy donors. PCR primers comprised 60 Vbeta and 13 Jbeta primers. Assay: immunoSEQ multiplex PCR; the TCRdb copy retains only in-frame clones and omits some. The data hold about 140,000 clones, with 73% observed a single time. Sequencing used PBMCs. The receptors stem from a woman aged 40 to 50 in good health and CMV-seronegative.

The V and J genes are TRBV28 and TRBJ1-6; D is possibly TRBD1 (6 bases). The CDR3 is made up of 14 amino acids. Germline lookup yields CDR1 MDHEN and CDR2 SYDVKM. The CDR3 DNA reads TGTGCAAGTCAATTTGCGGACAGTAATTCACCCCTCCACTTT. This gives the protein CASQFADSNSPLHF.

The chain joins TRBV5-4 to TRBJ1-1; 8 bases agree with TRBD1. The CDR3 is 18 residues long. Germline CDR1 SGHNT, CDR2 YYREEE (reference sequence). J lost 6 bases, V lost 4 bases, and 20 bases had no gene match. This CDR3 is CASSLNPINRGVYAEAFF. The CDR3 coding sequence is TGTGCCAGCAGCCTAAACCCCATAAACAGGGGGGTGTACGCTGAAGCTTTCTTT.

The chain employs TRBV27 and TRBJ1-2; D may be TRBD1 (5 bases). The germline gives CDR1 MNHEY, CDR2 SMNVEV (reference sequence). The length of the CDR3 is 14 residues. Trimming stripped 5 bases from V and 2 bases from J, with 12 bases between. CDR3 loop: CASSPLGGNYGYTF. CDR3 coding DNA: TGTGCCAGCAGTCCCCTGGGGGGGAACTATGGCTACACCTTC.

The DNA for the CDR3 is TGTGCCAGCAGCCCCTCAGCAGGGGGAGGTGAAAAACTGTTTTTT. Amino acid sequence: CASSPSAGGGEKLFF. The chain combines TRBV5-4 with TRBJ1-4, with 7 bases that match TRBD1. Germline CDR1 is SGHNT and CDR2 is YYREEE (reference sequence). The CDR3 has 15 amino acids. V was clipped by 4 bases and J by 7 bases; unmatched bases: 10.

This clone was seen more than once but under ten times. The chain couples TRBV14 to TRBJ2-2; no firm D call. Germline CDR1 SGHDN, CDR2 FVKESK. V lost 0 bases to trimming and J lost 3 bases, with 11 bases between them. The CDR3 has 16 amino acids. CDR3 sequence: CASSQDTGGDTGELFF. The CDR3 nucleotides read TGTGCCAGCAGCCAAGACACCGGTGGAGACACCGGGGAGCTGTTTTTT.

The chain joins TRBV6-1 to TRBJ1-5, with D unclear. CDR1 and CDR2 (germline): MNHNS, SASEGT. This CDR3 is 14 amino acids long. The ends were cut back, 5 bases at V and 2 bases at J, with 10 bases in the middle. CDR3 bases: TGTGCCAGCAGTTTAGGAGGCGGCAATCAGCCCCAGCATTTT. It specifies CASSLGGGNQPQHF.

The rearrangement links TRBV5-6 to TRBJ2-3; TRBD2 matches 8 bases. The CDR3 totals 17 residues. V shed 0 bases, J shed 5 bases, and the junction held 11 bases outside the gene matches. The germline CDR1 and CDR2 sequences are SGHDT and YYEEEE. CDR3 nucleotides: TGTGCCAGCAGCTTGGTTGGGGCAGCGGGAGCCTTAGATACGCAGTATTTT. This sequence encodes CASSLVGAAGALDTQYF.

This chain uses TRBV18 with TRBJ2-1; TRBD2 matches at 12 bases. V lost 3 bases and J lost 6; bases outside the gene matches: 6. This CDR3 contains 16 residues. CDR1 KGHSH and CDR2 LQKENI come from the germline V gene. The CDR3 nucleotides read TGTGCCAGCTCACCGCCCCTAGCGGGGGGGCCCAATGAGCAGTTCTTC. Residues: CASSPPLAGGPNEQFF. Drawing the rest from reference TRBV18 and TRBJ2-1, the complete variable domain is NAGVMQNPRHLVRRRGQEARLRCSPMKGHSHVYWYRQLPEEGLKFMVYLQKENIIDESGMPKERFSAEFPKEGPSILRIQQVVRGDSAAYFCASSPPLAGGPNEQFFGPGTRLTVL.

The chain carries TRBV5-6 and TRBJ2-2; TRBD1 might be the D (5 bases). CDR3 length: 15 residues. Trimming cost V 5 bases and J 0 bases, with 11 bases left between them. Germline V CDR1 and CDR2: SGHDT, YYEEEE. CDR3 loop: CASRRQFANTGELFF. The DNA of the CDR3 is TGTGCCAGCAGGCGACAGTTCGCGAACACCGGGGAGCTGTTTTTT.

The chain combines TRBV5-5 with TRBJ2-3, with TRBD1 matching 7 bases. V lost 4 bases and J lost 6; bases outside the gene matches: 11. The CDR3 runs to 15 residues. CDR1 is SGHKS, CDR2 YYEKEE, per germline (reference sequence). In DNA form, the CDR3 reads TGTGCCAGCAGCGTGATCGGTCAGGGGGTGGATACGCAGTATTTT. It is translated as CASSVIGQGVDTQYF.

The V call is TRBV6-6, the J call TRBJ1-5; D possibly corresponds to TRBD1 (5 bases). This CDR3 has 16 amino acids. V shed 0 bases and J shed 0 bases, with 9 bases lying between them. Germline V gene sequence: CDR1 MNHNY, CDR2 SVGAGI (reference sequence). The CDR3 loop is CASSYSMGGSNQPQHF. As DNA, the CDR3 is TGTGCCAGCAGTTACTCCATGGGGGGTAGCAATCAGCCCCAGCATTTT.

The V and J genes are TRBV6-5 and TRBJ2-1; 7 bases are a match to TRBD1. Looked up from germline, CDR1 is MNHEY and CDR2 is SVGAGI. Trimming took 6 bases from V and 6 from J; bases not matched to a gene: 5. This CDR3 contains 13 residues. As DNA, the CDR3 is TGTGCCAGCAGATTGGGACAGTTCAATGAGCAGTTCTTC. Its translation is CASRLGQFNEQFF.

The chain uses TRBV6-5 and TRBJ2-2; TRBD2 agrees at 7 bases. Germline CDR1 is MNHEY and CDR2 is SVGAGI. This CDR3 region has 16 residues. Trimming cost V 1 base and J 4 bases; bases outside gene matches: 6. The CDR3, as DNA: TGTGCCAGCAGTTACTGGGGGGGGGTAGGCACCGGGGAGCTGTTTTTT. Its translation: CASSYWGGVGTGELFF.

V usage is TRBV9 and J usage is TRBJ1-2, with TRBD1 matching over 9 bases. Germline loops: CDR1 SGDLS, CDR2 YYNGEE. The V segment lost 3 bases and the J segment 4 bases; nucleotides outside the gene matches: 7. CDR3 length equals 15 residues. The CDR3 is CASSEGQGRGYGYTF. CDR3 in DNA: TGTGCCAGCAGCGAGGGACAGGGAAGGGGCTATGGCTACACCTTC.

The sample holds a few counts of this clone. The rearrangement joins TRBV7-9 to TRBJ1-4, with D perhaps TRBD1 (5 bases). This CDR3 has 12 residues. V gave up 5 bases and J gave up 12 bases, with 13 bases separating them. The germline gives CDR1 SEHNR, CDR2 FQNEAQ (reference sequence). In nucleotides, the CDR3 is TGTGCCAGCAGCCTCGGGAGCAGGGAACTGTTTTTT. It is translated as CASSLGSRELFF. The full variable domain, with the rest looked up from reference TRBV7-9 and TRBJ1-4, is DTGVSQNPRHKITKRGQNVTFRCDPISEHNRLYWYRQTLGQGPEFLTYFQNEAQLEKSRLLSDRFSAERPKGSFSTLEIQRTEQGDSAMYLCASSLGSRELFFGSGTQLSVL.

The chain recombines TRBV20-1 with TRBJ2-7, with a possible D match to TRBD2 (6 bases). The ends were cut back, 6 bases at V and 12 bases at J, with 18 bases in the middle. The CDR3 contains 11 residues. The germline CDR1 and CDR2 sequences are DFQATT and SNEGSKA (reference sequence). CDR3 sequence reads: CSASPGLFMYF. For the CDR3, the DNA is TGCAGTGCCTCACCGGGACTCTTCATGTACTTC.

The V gene is TRBV6-6, the J gene TRBJ2-1; 10 positions match TRBD2. J gave up 7 bases and V 8 bases, and 8 bases lay outside the gene matches. The CDR3 consists of 14 residues. The germline gives CDR1 MNHNY, CDR2 SVGAGI (reference sequence). Written as DNA, the CDR3 is TGTGCCAGCGTATTGGGACTAGCGTTAAATGAGCAGTTCTTC. Residues: CASVLGLALNEQFF.